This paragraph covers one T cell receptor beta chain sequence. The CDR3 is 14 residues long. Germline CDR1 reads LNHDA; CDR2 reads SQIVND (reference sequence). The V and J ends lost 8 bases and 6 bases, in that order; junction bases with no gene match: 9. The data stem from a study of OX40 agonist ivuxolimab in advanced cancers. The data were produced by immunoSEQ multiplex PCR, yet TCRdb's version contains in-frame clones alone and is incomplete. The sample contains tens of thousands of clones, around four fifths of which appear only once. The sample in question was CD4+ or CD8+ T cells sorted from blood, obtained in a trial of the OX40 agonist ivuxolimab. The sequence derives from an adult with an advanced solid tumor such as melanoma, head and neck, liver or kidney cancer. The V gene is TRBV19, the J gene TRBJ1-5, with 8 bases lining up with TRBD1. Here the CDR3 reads CASDQGALSQPQHF. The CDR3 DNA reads TGTGCCAGTGATCAGGGGGCGCTGAGTCAGCCCCAGCATTTT.